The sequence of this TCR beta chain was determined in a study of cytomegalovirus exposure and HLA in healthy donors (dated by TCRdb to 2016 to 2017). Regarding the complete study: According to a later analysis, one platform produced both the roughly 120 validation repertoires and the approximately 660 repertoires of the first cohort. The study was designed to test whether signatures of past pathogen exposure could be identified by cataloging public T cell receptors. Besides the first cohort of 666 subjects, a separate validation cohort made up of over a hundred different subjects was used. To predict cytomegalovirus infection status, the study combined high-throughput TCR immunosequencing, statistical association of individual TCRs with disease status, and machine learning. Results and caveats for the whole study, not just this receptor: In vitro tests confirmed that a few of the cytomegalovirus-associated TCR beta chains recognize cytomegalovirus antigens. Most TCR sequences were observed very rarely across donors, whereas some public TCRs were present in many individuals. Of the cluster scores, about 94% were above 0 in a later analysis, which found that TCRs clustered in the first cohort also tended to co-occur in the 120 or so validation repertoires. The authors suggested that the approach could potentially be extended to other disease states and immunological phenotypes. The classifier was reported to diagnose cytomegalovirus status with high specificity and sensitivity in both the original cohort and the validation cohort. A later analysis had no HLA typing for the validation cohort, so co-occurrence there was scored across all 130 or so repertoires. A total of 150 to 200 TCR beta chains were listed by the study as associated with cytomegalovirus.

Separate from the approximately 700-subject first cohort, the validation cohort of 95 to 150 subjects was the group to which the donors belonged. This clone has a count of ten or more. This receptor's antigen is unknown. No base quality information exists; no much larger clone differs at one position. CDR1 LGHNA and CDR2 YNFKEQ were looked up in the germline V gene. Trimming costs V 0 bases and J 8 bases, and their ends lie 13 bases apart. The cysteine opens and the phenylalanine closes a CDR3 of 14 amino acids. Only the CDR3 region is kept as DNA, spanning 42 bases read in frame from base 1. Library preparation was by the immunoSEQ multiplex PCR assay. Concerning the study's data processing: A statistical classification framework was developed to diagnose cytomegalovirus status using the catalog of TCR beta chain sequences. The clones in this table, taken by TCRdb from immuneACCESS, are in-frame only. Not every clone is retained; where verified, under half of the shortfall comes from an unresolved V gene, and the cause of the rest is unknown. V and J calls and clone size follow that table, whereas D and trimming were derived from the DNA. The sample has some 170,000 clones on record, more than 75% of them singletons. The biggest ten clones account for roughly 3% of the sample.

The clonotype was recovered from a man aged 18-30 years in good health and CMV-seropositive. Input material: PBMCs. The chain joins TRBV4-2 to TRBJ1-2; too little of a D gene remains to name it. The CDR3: CASSQEVGTGGYTF. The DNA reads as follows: TGTGCCAGCAGCCAAGAAGTAGGAACCGGGGGCTACACCTTC.